This entry lists 19 T cell receptor beta chains sequenced from one sample in a study of T cells in Graves' hyperthyroidism and ophthalmopathy. Amplified TCR beta CDR3 regions derived from RNA transcripts. HTBI primers were employed in a first-round RT-PCR of the TCR CDR3. Each CDR3 protein gets one entry after TCRdb re-called the multiplex PCR reads with MiXCR. The repertoire holds fewer than 600,000 distinct CDR3 sequences, with approximately 14% as singletons. The material sequenced was blood. The receptors originated from a woman aged 40 to 50 with Graves' hyperthyroidism.

DNA of the CDR3: TGTGCCAGCAGTTTAAACTCCGGGACAGCGAGAGAGACCCAGTACTTC. Its translation is CASSLNSGTARETQYF. The rearrangement links TRBV12-3 or TRBV12-4 to TRBJ2-5; TRBD1 agrees at 7 bases. V gave up 2 bases and J gave up 4 bases; unmatched junction bases: 10. CDR3 length: 16 amino acids.

The table lists this clonotype with a few counts. The J gene is TRBJ2-1, the V gene TRBV20-1, with 8 bases lining up with TRBD2. The CDR3 is 15 amino acids. Germline loops: CDR1 DFQATT, CDR2 SNEGSKA (reference sequence). The junction had 8 bases not matched to a gene; V was cut back by 0 bases and J by 7 bases. The CDR3 DNA is TGCAGTGCTAGAGATACGGGGGGGGTTCGGAATGAGCAGTTCTTC. Protein: CSARDTGGVRNEQFF.

This clonotype was seen more than once but under ten times. This rearrangement joins TRBV4-1 to TRBJ1-2; 10 bases map to TRBD1. With V trimmed by 3 bases and J by 3 bases, 7 bases remained unmatched. Germline CDR1 MGHRA, CDR2 YSYEKL. CDR3 length: 16 residues. The CDR3 DNA sequence: TGCGCCAGCAGCCAGTCCGGGACAGGGGTGGACTATGGCTACACCTTC. This codes for CASSQSGTGVDYGYTF.

This chain connects TRBV6-1 to TRBJ2-1; 14 bases are a match to TRBD2. This CDR3 has 17 residues. Germline CDR1 is MNHNS and CDR2 is SASEGT. The V gene end was trimmed by 5 bases and the J gene end by 7 bases; junction bases not matched to a gene: 10. CDR3 DNA sequence: TGTGCCAGCAGTTTGGGACTAGCGGGAGCCAACGCTAATGAGCAGTTCTTC. It translates to CASSLGLAGANANEQFF.

This clonotype was detected ten times or more. This chain connects TRBV18 to TRBJ1-1; D unclear. This CDR3 has 14 residues. Germline loops: CDR1 KGHSH, CDR2 LQKENI. V dropped 0 bases and J dropped 0 bases, with 5 bases sitting between them. The CDR3 nucleotides read TGTGCCAGCTCACCACCTACTATGAACACTGAAGCTTTCTTT. This gives the protein CASSPPTMNTEAFF.

This clonotype was recorded many times. The chain recombines TRBV30 with TRBJ1-5; D call uncertain. This CDR3 region has 13 residues. The germline V and J ends were trimmed by 1 base and 4 bases, with 8 bases remaining between them. Germline V CDR1 and CDR2: GTSNPN, SVGIG (reference sequence). CDR3 bases: TGTGCCTGGAGTGAACAGACGAATCAGCCCCAGCATTTT. Amino acids: CAWSEQTNQPQHF.

In this sample, this clonotype turned up many times. J is TRBJ2-3 and V is TRBV5-8; 13 positions match TRBD2. The germline V gene has CDR1 SGHTS and CDR2 YDEGEE. This CDR3 contains 15 residues. The junction had 4 bases not matched to a gene; V was cut back by 3 bases and J by 6 bases. The CDR3 DNA reads TGTGCCAGCAGCTCAGGACTAGCGGGAGTGGATACGCAGTATTTT. Amino acid sequence: CASSSGLAGVDTQYF.

Many counts were recorded for this clonotype. This chain uses TRBV27 with TRBJ2-3, with 8 bases matching TRBD2. Germline loops: CDR1 MNHEY, CDR2 SMNVEV (reference sequence). The V gene end was trimmed by 7 bases and the J gene end by 4 bases; junction bases not matched to a gene: 13. The CDR3 sequence is 16 residues long. CDR3 DNA: TGTGCCAGCACTCCCACCCAGCGGGAGATCGCAGATACGCAGTATTTT. Its protein is CASTPTQREIADTQYF.

This clonotype was seen repeatedly, ten times or more. This chain uses TRBV28 with TRBJ1-2, with D possibly TRBD1 on 5 matching bases. Deletions cut 1 base from V and 0 bases from J, with 18 bases between. The CDR3 has 18 amino acids. The germline CDR1 and CDR2 sequences are MDHEN and SYDVKM. For the CDR3, the DNA is TGTGCCAGCAGTTTATACGACGGGGCAGGAAAAGCTAACTATGGCTACACCTTC. This translates into CASSLYDGAGKANYGYTF.

This clonotype occurred many times. The chain carries TRBV5-4 and TRBJ2-1; TRBD1 or TRBD2 may be the D gene (6 bases each). CDR1 is SGHNT, CDR2 YYREEE, per germline (reference sequence). CDR3 length equals 15 residues. With 4 bases removed from V and 3 bases from J, the gap between germline ends came to 14 bases. In DNA, the CDR3 is TGTGCCAGCAGCCCGAGGGGGGACCGCTACAATGAGCAGTTCTTC. Encoded protein: CASSPRGDRYNEQFF. The full variable domain, its missing parts supplied by reference TRBV5-4 and TRBJ2-1, is ETGVTQSPTHLIKTRGQQVTLRCSSQSGHNTVSWYQQALGQGPQFIFQYYREEENGRGNFPPRFSGLQFPNYSSELNVNALELDDSALYLCASSPRGDRYNEQFFGPGTRLTVL.

This clonotype was counted only a few times. The V gene is TRBV6-1, the J gene TRBJ2-3, with 9 bases fitting TRBD2. CDR1 MNHNS and CDR2 SASEGT come from the germline V gene. The CDR3 has 20 residues. V trimming: 2 bases; J trimming: 4 bases; junction bases outside the gene matches: 19. DNA for the CDR3: TGTGCCAGCAGTGAACGGTTCGATTTTTTTGCGGGAGGGCCTTCAGATACGCAGTATTTT. Amino acids: CASSERFDFFAGGPSDTQYF.

There are many counts of this clonotype. This chain uses TRBV3-1 with TRBJ2-5; D uncertain. CDR1 and CDR2 from the germline V gene are LGHDT and YNNKEL (reference sequence). Trimming took off 1 base at V and 5 bases at J, with 8 bases between the two ends. CDR3 length: 13 amino acids. The CDR3 sequence: CASSQGNWETQYF. CDR3 DNA sequence: TGTGCCAGCAGCCAAGGGAATTGGGAGACCCAGTACTTC.

This clonotype has a handful of counts. The V gene is TRBV15, the J gene TRBJ1-4; unclear D gene. Germline values: CDR1 LNHNV, CDR2 YYDKDF (reference sequence). The germline V and J ends were trimmed by 1 base and 5 bases, with 14 bases remaining between them. The CDR3 length is 16 residues. The CDR3 DNA reads TGTGCCACCAGCAGAGGACTCCTCAGCGACAATGAAAAACTGTTTTTT. Translating it yields CATSRGLLSDNEKLFF.

This clonotype has a count of ten or more. CDR3: CASRFSGTGLSYEQYF. The CDR3 region has the DNA TGTGCCAGCAGGTTTTCCGGGACAGGGCTCTCCTACGAGCAGTACTTC. The chain combines TRBV28 with TRBJ2-7; TRBD1 matches at 9 bases. Germline V lookup: CDR1 MDHEN, CDR2 SYDVKM. V was pared by 6 bases and J by 0 bases, with 9 bases of the junction left unmatched. There are 16 residues in the CDR3.

This clonotype was seen ten or more times. The J gene is TRBJ2-2, the V gene TRBV10-3, with D unclear. The germline gives CDR1 ENHRY, CDR2 SYGVKD. V shed 4 bases and J shed 2 bases, with 11 bases lying between them. This CDR3 is built from 15 residues. The CDR3 DNA reads TGTGCCATCAGTGGGGCAGACGTTAACACCGGGGAGCTGTTTTTT. Translated: CAISGADVNTGELFF.

This clonotype was observed a handful of times. The chain has TRBV6-1 and TRBJ2-5; D unclear. With 7 bases removed from V and 4 bases from J, the gap between germline ends came to 13 bases. This CDR3 spans 13 amino acids. Germline-derived CDR1 and CDR2 are MNHNS and SASEGT. The CDR3 sequence is CASNPSGPETQYF. The CDR3 region has the DNA TGTGCCAGCAATCCCTCAGGACCAGAGACCCAGTACTTC.

The genes are TRBV10-2 and TRBJ1-5; D is unresolved. The CDR3 totals 16 residues. The germline gives CDR1 WSHSY, CDR2 SAAADI. V lost 0 bases and J lost 0, with 9 bases in between. The CDR3 nucleotides read TGCGCCAGCAGTGAGTCCTACGTAGATAGCAATCAGCCCCAGCATTTT. This translates into CASSESYVDSNQPQHF.

This chain joins TRBV27 and TRBJ1-5; D uncertain. Germline lookup yields CDR1 MNHEY and CDR2 SMNVEV (reference sequence). This CDR3 is 14 amino acids long. Deletions cut 6 bases from V and 2 bases from J, with 11 bases between. The CDR3 is CASRTGSGNQPQHF. CDR3 DNA: TGTGCCAGCAGAACGGGGTCTGGCAATCAGCCCCAGCATTTT.

This clonotype occurred a few times. The CDR3 coding sequence is TGCGCCAGCAGGAGAACTAGCGGGAACCAACAAGAGACCCAGTACTTC. Translating it yields CASRRTSGNQQETQYF. This chain links TRBV10-1 with TRBJ2-5; TRBD2 matches at 10 bases. Germline trimming cut 6 bases from V and 2 bases from J; bases unmatched to any gene: 9. The CDR3 length is 16 residues. Germline V lookup: CDR1 WNHNN, CDR2 SYGVQD (reference sequence).